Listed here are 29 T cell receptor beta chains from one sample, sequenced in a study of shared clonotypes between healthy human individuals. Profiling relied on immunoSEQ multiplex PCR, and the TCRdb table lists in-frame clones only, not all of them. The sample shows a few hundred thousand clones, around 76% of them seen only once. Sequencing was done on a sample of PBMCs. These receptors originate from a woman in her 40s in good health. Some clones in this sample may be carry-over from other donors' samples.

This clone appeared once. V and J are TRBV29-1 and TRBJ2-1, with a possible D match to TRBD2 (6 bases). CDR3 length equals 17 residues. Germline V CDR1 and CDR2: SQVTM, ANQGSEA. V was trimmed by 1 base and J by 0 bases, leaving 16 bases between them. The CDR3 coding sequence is TGCAGCGTTGAAGGGCTGTATGGGGGGAGCTCCTACAATGAGCAGTTCTTC. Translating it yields CSVEGLYGGSSYNEQFF.

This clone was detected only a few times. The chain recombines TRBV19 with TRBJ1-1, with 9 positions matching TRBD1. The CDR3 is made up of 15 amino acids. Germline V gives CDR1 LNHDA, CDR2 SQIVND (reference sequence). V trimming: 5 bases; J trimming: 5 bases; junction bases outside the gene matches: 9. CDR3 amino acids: CASSLQQGAFTEAFF. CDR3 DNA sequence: TGTGCCAGTAGTTTACAACAGGGGGCATTTACTGAAGCTTTCTTT.

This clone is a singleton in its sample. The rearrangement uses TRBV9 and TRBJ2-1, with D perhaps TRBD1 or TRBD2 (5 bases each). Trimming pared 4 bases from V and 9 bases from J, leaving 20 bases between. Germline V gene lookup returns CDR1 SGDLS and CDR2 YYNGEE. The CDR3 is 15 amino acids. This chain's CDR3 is CASSQPGPSRGEQFF. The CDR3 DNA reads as TGTGCCAGCAGCCAACCGGGACCCTCAAGAGGTGAGCAGTTCTTC.

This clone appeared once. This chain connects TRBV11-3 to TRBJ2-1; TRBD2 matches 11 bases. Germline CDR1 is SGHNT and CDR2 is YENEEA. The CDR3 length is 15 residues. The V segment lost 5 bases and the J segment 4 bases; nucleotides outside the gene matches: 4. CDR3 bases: TGTGCCAGCAGCCGGGGACTAGCGGTTTACAATGAGCAGTTCTTC. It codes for CASSRGLAVYNEQFF. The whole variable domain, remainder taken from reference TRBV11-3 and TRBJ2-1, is EAGVVQSPRYKIIEKKQPVAFWCNPISGHNTLYWYLQNLGQGPELLIRYENEEAVDDSQLPKDRFSAERLKGVDSTLKIQPAELGDSAVYLCASSRGLAVYNEQFFGPGTRLTVL.

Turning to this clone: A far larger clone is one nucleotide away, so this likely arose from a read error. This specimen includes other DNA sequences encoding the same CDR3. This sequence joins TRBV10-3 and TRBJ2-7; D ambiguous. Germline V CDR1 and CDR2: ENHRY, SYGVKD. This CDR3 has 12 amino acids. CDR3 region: CAISAGSYEQYF. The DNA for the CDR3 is TGCGCCATCAGTGCCGGATCCTACGAGCAGTACTTC.

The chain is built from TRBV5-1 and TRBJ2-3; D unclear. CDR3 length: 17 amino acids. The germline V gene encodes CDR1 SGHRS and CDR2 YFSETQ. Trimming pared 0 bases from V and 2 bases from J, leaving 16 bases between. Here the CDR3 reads CASSLVFALTLTDTQYF. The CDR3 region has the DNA TGCGCCAGCAGCTTGGTTTTCGCACTCACCCTCACAGATACGCAGTATTTT.

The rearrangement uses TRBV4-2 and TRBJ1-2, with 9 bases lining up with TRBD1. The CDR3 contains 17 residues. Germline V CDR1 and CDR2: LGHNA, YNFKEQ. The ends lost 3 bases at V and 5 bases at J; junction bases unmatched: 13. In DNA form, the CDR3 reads TGTGCCAGCAGCCACGAGGGAGACAGGGGGAGTAGGTATGGCTACACCTTC. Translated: CASSHEGDRGSRYGYTF.

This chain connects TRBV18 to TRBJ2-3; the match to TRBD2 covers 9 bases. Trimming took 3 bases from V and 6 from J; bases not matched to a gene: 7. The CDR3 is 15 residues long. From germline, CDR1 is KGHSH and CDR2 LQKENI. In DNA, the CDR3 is TGTGCCAGCTCACCTGTGCGGGAGGGCCTGGATACGCAGTATTTT. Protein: CASSPVREGLDTQYF. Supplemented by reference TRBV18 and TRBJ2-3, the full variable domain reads NAGVMQNPRHLVRRRGQEARLRCSPMKGHSHVYWYRQLPEEGLKFMVYLQKENIIDESGMPKERFSAEFPKEGPSILRIQQVVRGDSAAYFCASSPVREGLDTQYFGPGTRLTVL.

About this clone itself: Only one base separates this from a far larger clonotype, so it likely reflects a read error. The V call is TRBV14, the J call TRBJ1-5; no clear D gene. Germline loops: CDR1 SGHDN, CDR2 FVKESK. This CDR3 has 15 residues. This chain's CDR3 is CASSLDMDSNRPQHF. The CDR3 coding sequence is TGTGCCAGCAGCCTTGACATGGATAGCAATCGGCCCCAGCATTTT.

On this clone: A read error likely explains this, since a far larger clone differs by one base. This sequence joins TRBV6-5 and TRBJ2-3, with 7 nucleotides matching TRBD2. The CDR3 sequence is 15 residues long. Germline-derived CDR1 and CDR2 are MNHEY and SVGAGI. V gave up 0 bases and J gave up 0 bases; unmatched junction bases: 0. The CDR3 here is CASSYSSGSTDTQYF. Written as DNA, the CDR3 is TGTGCCAGCAGTTACTCTAGCGGGAGCACAGATACGCAGTATTTT.

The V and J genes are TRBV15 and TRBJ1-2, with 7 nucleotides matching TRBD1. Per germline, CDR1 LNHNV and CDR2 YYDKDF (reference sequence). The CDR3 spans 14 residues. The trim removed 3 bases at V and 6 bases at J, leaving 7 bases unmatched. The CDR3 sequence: CATSRDKGQDGYTF. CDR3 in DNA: TGTGCCACCAGCAGGGACAAAGGACAGGATGGCTACACCTTC.

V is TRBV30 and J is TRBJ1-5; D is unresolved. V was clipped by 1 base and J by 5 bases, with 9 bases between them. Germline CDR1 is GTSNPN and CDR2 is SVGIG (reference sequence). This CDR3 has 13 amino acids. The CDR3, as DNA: TGTGCCTGGAGTGAGGGCGGCTATCAGCCCCAGCATTTT. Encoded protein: CAWSEGGYQPQHF.

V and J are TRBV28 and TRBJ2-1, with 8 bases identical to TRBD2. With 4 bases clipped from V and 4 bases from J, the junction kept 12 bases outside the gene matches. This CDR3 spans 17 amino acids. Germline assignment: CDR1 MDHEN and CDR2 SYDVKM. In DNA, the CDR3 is TGTGCCAGCAGTTCCCTACCGCCTAGCGGGTCATACAATGAGCAGTTCTTC. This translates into CASSSLPPSGSYNEQFF.

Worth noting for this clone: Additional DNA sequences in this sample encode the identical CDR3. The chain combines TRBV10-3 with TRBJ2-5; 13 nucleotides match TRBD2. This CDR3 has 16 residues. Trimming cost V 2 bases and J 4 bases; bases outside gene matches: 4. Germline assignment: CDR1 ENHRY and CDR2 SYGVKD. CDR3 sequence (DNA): TGTGCCATCAGTGAGACAGGACTAGCGGGAGTAGAGACCCAGTACTTC. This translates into CAISETGLAGVETQYF.

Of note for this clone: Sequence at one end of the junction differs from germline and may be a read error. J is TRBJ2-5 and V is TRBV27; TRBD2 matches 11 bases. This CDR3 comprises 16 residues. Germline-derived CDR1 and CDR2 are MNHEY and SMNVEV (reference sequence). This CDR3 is CASSLSGTSGQETQYF. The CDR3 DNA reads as TGTGCCAGCAGTCTATCCGGGACTAGCGGTCAAGAGACCCAGTACTTC.

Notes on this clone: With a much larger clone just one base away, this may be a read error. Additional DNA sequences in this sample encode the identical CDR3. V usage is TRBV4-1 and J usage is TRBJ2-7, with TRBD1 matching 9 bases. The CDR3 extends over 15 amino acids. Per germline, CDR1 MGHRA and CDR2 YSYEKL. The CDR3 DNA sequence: TGCGCCAGTAGCCACCCCGGGACAGGGCTCTACGAGCAGTACTTC. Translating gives CASSHPGTGLYEQYF.

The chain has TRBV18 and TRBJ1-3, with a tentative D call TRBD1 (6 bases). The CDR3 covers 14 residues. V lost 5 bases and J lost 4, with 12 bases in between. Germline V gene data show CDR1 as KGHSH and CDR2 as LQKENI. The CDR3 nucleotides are TGTGCCAGCTCAGCGGACAGTGGGGGAAACACCATATATTTT. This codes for CASSADSGGNTIYF.

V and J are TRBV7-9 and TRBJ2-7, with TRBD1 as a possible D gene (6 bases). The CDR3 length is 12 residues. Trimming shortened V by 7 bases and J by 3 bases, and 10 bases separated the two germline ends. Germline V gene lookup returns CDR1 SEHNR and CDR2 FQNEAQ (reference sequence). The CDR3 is CASTADSYEQYF. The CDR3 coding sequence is TGTGCCAGCACCGCGGACAGCTACGAGCAGTACTTC.

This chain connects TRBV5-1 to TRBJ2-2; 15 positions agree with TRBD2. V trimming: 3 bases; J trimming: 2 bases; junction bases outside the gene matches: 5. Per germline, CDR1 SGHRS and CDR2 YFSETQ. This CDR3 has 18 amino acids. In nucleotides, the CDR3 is TGCGCCAGCAGCTCACAGGGACTAGCGGGAGGAAACACCGGGGAGCTGTTTTTT. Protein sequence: CASSSQGLAGGNTGELFF.

This CDR3 is CAIRKDGDRDGYTF. The CDR3 DNA follows: TGTGCCATCAGGAAGGACGGAGATAGGGATGGCTACACCTTC. The rearrangement links TRBV10-3 to TRBJ1-2; D is ambiguous. V was pared by 6 bases and J by 6 bases, with 17 bases between. CDR1 is ENHRY and CDR2 is SYGVKD in the germline V gene. The CDR3 has 14 amino acids.

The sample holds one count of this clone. DNA for the CDR3: TGTGCCAGTAGTGCGGGACTACCCAATGAGCAGTTCTTC. The encoded protein is CASSAGLPNEQFF. The J gene is TRBJ2-1, the V gene TRBV19, with 7 positions matching TRBD2. The germline gives CDR1 LNHDA, CDR2 SQIVND (reference sequence). The CDR3 length is 13 residues. J was trimmed by 6 bases and V by 5 bases; bases with no gene match: 4. Together with reference TRBV19 and TRBJ2-1, the CDR3 gives the full variable domain: DGGITQSPKYLFRKEGQNVTLSCEQNLNHDAMYWYRQDPGQGLRLIYYSQIVNDFQKGDIAEGYSVSREKKESFPLTVTSAQKNPTAFYLCASSAGLPNEQFFGPGTRLTVL.

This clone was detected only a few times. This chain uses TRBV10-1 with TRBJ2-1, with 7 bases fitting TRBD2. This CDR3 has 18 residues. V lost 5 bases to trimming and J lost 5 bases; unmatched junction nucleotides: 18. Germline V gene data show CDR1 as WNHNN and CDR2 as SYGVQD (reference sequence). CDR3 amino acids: CASSSPFLRGLINNEQFF. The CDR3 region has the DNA TGCGCCAGCAGTTCGCCCTTCCTGCGGGGGTTGATAAACAATGAGCAGTTCTTC.

The CDR3 is CASTPNRVLPRYNEQFF. The DNA for the CDR3 is TGTGCCAGCACTCCCAACAGGGTCCTTCCCCGTTACAATGAGCAGTTCTTC. The V call is TRBV28, the J call TRBJ2-1; D possibly corresponds to TRBD1 (6 bases). CDR1 is MDHEN and CDR2 is SYDVKM in the germline V gene. Trimming removed 7 bases from V and 4 bases from J, with 23 bases in between. This CDR3 region has 17 residues.

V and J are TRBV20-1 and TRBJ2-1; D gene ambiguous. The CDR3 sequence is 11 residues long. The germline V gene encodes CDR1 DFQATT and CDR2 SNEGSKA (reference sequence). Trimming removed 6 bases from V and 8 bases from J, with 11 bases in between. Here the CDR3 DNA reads TGCAGTGCGGATCAAGAGTATGAGCAGTTCTTC. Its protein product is CSADQEYEQFF.

In DNA form, the CDR3 reads TGTGCCAGCAGCCCTTACACAGGGACGGTCATTGAAGCTTTCTTT. As protein: CASSPYTGTVIEAFF. This sequence joins TRBV9 and TRBJ1-1, with D maybe TRBD1 (6 bases). V gave up 4 bases and J gave up 7 bases, with 20 bases separating them. This CDR3 is 15 amino acids long. Germline CDR1 and CDR2: SGDLS and YYNGEE.

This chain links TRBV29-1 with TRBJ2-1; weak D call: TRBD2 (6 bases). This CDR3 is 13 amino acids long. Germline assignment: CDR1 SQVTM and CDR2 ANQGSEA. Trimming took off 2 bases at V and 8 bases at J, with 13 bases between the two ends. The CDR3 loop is CSVEWLALDEQFF. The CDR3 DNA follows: TGCAGCGTTGAATGGCTAGCGCTGGATGAGCAGTTCTTC.

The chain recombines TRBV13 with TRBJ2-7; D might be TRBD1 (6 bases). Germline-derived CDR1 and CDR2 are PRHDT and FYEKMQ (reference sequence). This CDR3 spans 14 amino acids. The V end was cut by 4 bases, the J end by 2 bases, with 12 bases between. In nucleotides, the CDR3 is TGTGCCAGCAGCTGGGGGCCGGTAACCTACGAGCAGTACTTC. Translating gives CASSWGPVTYEQYF.

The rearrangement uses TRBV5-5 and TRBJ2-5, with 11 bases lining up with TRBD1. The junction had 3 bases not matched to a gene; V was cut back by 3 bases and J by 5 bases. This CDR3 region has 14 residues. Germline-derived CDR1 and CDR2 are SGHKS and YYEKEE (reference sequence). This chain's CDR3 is CASSWTGGGETQYF. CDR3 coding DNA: TGTGCCAGCAGCTGGACAGGGGGCGGGGAGACCCAGTACTTC.

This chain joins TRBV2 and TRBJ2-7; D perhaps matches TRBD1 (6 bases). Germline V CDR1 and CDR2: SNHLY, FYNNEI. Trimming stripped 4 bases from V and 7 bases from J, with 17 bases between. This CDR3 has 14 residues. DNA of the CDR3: TGTGCCAGCAGTGGTGGGACACTCCATGGGGAGCAGTACTTC. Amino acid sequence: CASSGGTLHGEQYF. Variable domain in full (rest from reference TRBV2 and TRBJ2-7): EPEVTQTPSHQVTQMGQEVILRCVPISNHLYFYWYRQILGQKVEFLVSFYNNEISEKSEIFDDQFSVERPDGSNFTLKIRSTKLEDSAMYFCASSGGTLHGEQYFGPGTRLTVT.